The present T cell receptor beta chain was sequenced within a study of T-cell memory formation after mild COVID-19. TCRdb reanalysed the 5' RACE reads using MiXCR and keeps one entry per CDR3 protein. Seen here are roughly 300,000 distinct CDR3 sequences, about 16% observed once, and the top ten hold approximately 25%. This clonotype occurred many times. The CDR3 has 16 amino acids. V lost 2 bases, J lost 8 bases, and 19 bases lay in between. Germline CDR1 and CDR2: MNHNY and SVGAGI (reference sequence). The sequenced sample consisted of PBMCs or a T cell subset sorted from them (not recorded which). This TCR was recovered from a man aged 18-30 years who had mild COVID-19 (a few samples of this study predate the infection). Cell type and time point are not known. This chain uses TRBV6-6 with TRBJ2-1; tentatively, D is TRBD1 (6 bases). The CDR3 here is CASSYQYRADGDEQFF. The CDR3 DNA follows: TGTGCCAGCAGTTACCAATACAGGGCCGACGGGGATGAGCAGTTCTTC.